The entry below describes one T cell receptor beta chain. Source study methods: Amplified reference gene primers provided the basis for estimating nucleated cell counts. TCRdb's copy holds only in-frame clones and misses some; the assay was immunoSEQ multiplex PCR. The V and J calls and clone size come from that table; D and trimming were worked out from the DNA. This sample has over 450,000 clones, with 85% to 90% found just once. These data are taken from a study of blood T cell repertoires in COVID-19. Overall study context: COVID-19 samples collected from the United States, Italy and Spain covered acute and convalescent phases. Sample material is recorded as cDNA or gDNA derived from T cells, B-cell-depleted T cells, or PBMCs.

CDR1 is SQVTM, CDR2 ANQGSEA, per germline. V gave up 7 bases and J gave up 1 base, with 16 bases separating them. This CDR3 is built from 14 residues. Seattle researchers signed up patients amid active infection and tracked them longitudinally. The sample comprised peripheral blood. The source of this sequence is a woman aged 45-65 years with COVID-19, enrolled during active disease. V gene TRBV29-1 combines with J gene TRBJ1-1; a possible D gene is TRBD1 (5 bases). The CDR3 protein is CSASRIGQNTEAFF. CDR3 nucleotide sequence: TGCAGCGCCTCGCGGATTGGACAGAACACTGAAGCTTTCTTT. Together with reference TRBV29-1 and TRBJ1-1, the CDR3 gives the full variable domain: SAVISQKPSRDICQRGTSLTIQCQVDSQVTMMFWYRQQPGQSLTLIATANQGSEATYESGFVIDKFPISRPNLTFSTLTVSNMSPEDSSIYLCSASRIGQNTEAFFGQGTRLTVV.